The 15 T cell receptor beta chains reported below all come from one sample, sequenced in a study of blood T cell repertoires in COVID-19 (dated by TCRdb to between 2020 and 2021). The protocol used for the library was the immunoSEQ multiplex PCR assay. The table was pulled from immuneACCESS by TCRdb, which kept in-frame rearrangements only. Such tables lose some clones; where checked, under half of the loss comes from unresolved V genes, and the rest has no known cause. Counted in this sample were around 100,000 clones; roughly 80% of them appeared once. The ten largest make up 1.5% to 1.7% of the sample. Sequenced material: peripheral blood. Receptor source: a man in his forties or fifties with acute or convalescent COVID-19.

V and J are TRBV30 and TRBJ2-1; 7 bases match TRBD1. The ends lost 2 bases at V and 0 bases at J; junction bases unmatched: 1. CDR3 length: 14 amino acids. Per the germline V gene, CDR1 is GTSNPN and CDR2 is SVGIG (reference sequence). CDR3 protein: CAWSRDSSYNEQFF. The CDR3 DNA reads TGTGCCTGGAGTAGGGACAGCTCCTACAATGAGCAGTTCTTC.

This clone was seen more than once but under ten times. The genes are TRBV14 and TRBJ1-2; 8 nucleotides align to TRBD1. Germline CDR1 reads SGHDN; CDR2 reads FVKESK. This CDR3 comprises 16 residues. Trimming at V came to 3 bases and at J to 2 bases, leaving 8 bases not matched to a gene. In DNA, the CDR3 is TGTGCCAGCAGCCACCAAAACCGGGACAGGAACTATGGCTACACCTTC. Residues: CASSHQNRDRNYGYTF.

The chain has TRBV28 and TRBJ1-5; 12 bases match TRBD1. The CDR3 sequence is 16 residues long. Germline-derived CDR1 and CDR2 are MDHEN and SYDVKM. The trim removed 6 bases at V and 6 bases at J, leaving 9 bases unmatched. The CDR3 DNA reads TGTGCCAGCAGACCAAGGGGACAGGGGGCGGTTCAGCCCCAGCATTTT. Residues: CASRPRGQGAVQPQHF.

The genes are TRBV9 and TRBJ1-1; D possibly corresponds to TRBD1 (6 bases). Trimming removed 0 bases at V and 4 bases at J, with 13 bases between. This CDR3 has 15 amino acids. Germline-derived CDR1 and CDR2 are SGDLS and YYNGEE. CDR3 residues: CASSVAGDRSTEAFF. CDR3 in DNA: TGTGCCAGCAGCGTAGCTGGAGACAGGAGCACTGAAGCTTTCTTT.

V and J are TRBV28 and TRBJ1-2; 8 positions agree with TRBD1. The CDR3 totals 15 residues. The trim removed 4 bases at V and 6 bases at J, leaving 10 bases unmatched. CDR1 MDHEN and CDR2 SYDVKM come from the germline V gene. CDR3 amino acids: CASSSPPGGADGYTF. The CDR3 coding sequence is TGTGCCAGCAGTTCCCCGCCAGGGGGCGCAGATGGCTACACCTTC.

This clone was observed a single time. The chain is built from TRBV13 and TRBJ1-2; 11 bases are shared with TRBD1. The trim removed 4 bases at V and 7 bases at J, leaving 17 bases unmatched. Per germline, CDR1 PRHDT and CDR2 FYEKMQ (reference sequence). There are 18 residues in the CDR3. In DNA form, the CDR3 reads TGTGCCAGCAGCTCGGGTCGGGGACAGGGGGTCTTTACCGGTGGCTACACCTTC. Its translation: CASSSGRGQGVFTGGYTF.

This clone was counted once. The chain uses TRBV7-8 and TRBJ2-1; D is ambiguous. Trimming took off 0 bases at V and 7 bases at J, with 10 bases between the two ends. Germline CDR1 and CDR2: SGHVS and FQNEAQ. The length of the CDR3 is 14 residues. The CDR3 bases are TGTGCCAGCAGCTTAGCTGGATTAGCTAATGAGCAGTTCTTC. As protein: CASSLAGLANEQFF.

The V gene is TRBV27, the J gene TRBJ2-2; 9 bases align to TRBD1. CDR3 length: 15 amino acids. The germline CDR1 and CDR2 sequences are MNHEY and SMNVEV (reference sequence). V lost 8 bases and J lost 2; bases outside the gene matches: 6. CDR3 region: CASHRDRANTGELFF. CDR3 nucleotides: TGTGCCAGCCACCGGGACAGGGCCAACACCGGGGAGCTGTTTTTT.

CDR3 in amino acids: CASSFWDSQETQYF. CDR3 DNA: TGTGCCAGCAGCTTTTGGGACAGTCAAGAGACCCAGTACTTC. This rearrangement joins TRBV7-9 to TRBJ2-5; 7 bases align to TRBD1. Trimming at V came to 3 bases and at J to 2 bases, leaving 3 bases not matched to a gene. The CDR3 has 14 amino acids. Germline CDR1 SEHNR, CDR2 FQNEAQ (reference sequence).

In DNA form, the CDR3 reads TGCGCCAGCAGCTCACAGGGAAGCGGTCGAAACACCATATATTTT. As protein: CASSSQGSGRNTIYF. The chain uses TRBV5-1 and TRBJ1-3, with a tentative D call TRBD1 (6 bases). Between the trimmed V and J ends, which lost 3 bases and 5 bases, there was a span of 15 bases. This CDR3 comprises 15 residues. Germline V gene sequence: CDR1 SGHRS, CDR2 YFSETQ.

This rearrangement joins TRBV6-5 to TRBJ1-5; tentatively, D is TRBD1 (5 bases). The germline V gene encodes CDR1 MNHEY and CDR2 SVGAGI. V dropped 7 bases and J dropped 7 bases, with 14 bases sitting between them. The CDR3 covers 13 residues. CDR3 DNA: TGTGCCAGCACCCCGGGGGTGAGGCAGCCCCAGCATTTT. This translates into CASTPGVRQPQHF.

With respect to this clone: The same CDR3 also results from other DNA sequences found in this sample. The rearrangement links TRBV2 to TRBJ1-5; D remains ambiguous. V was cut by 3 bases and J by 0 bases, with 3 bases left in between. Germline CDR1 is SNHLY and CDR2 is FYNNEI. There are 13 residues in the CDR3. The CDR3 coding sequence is TGTGCCAGCAGTGATCTTAGCAATCAGCCCCAGCATTTT. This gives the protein CASSDLSNQPQHF.

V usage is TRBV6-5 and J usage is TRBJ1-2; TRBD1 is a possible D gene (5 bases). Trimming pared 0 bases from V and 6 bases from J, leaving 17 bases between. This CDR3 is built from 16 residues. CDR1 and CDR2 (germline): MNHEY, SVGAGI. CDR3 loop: CASSYSNAGIGHGYTF. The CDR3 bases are TGTGCCAGCAGTTACTCGAACGCAGGGATTGGCCATGGCTACACCTTC.

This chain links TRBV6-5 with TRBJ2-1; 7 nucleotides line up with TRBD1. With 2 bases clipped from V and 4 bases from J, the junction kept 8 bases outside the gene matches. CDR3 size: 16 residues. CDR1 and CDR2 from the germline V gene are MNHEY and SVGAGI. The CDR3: CASSYHRDSQYNEQFF. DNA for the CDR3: TGTGCCAGCAGTTACCACCGGGACAGCCAATACAATGAGCAGTTCTTC.

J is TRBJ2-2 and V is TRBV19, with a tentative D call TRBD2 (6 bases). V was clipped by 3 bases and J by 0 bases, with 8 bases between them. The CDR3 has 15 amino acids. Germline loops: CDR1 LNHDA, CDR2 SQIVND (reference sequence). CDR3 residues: CASSIAGTNTGELFF. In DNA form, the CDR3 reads TGTGCCAGTAGTATCGCGGGGACGAACACCGGGGAGCTGTTTTTT.